The next 17 T cell receptor beta chains were all read from a single sample in a study of naive and memory T cell subsets. These receptors have no identified antigens. Both TRBC1 and TRBC2 were covered by a beta constant-region primer of two equimolar oligonucleotides. The ligated cDNA underwent four PCR rounds using SP2 and nested alpha and beta constant-region primers. TCRdb itself ran the UMI-ligation and nested PCR reads through MiXCR, one entry per CDR3 protein. Among more than 120,000 distinct CDR3 sequences listed, about 20% were seen once. Overall study results and limits: A few larger clonotypes appeared in naive repertoires, especially CD8, possibly memory cells re-expressing CD45RA.

The sequenced sample was naive CD8+ T cells from blood. All receptors come from a human donor in good health.

The DNA of the CDR3 is TGTGCCAGCAGTCTCAGCGTTAGCGGGGGGGGGACCCTCGGCAATGAGCAGTTCTTC. This translates into CASSLSVSGGGTLGNEQFF. The chain combines TRBV28 with TRBJ2-1; TRBD2 agrees at 11 bases. The CDR3 spans 19 residues. The junction had 18 bases not matched to a gene; V was cut back by 5 bases and J by 6 bases. From germline, CDR1 is MDHEN and CDR2 SYDVKM.

This clonotype has more than one count but fewer than ten. The chain employs TRBV29-1 and TRBJ2-3, with 11 bases identical to TRBD2. CDR3 length: 19 amino acids. Trimming cost V 1 base and J 9 bases; bases outside gene matches: 21. Germline V gives CDR1 SQVTM, CDR2 ANQGSEA. CDR3 nucleotides: TGCAGCGTTGAAGGGTCAGGACTAGCGGGTCCCCTTAGGGCAGGGACGCAGTATTTT. Protein: CSVEGSGLAGPLRAGTQYF.

The chain has TRBV7-9 and TRBJ2-1, with a weak D call TRBD1 (6 bases). Germline CDR1 is SEHNR and CDR2 is FQNEAQ (reference sequence). CDR3 length: 16 amino acids. V gave up 1 base and J gave up 7 bases, with 17 bases separating them. CDR3 amino acids: CASSLGSTGQRNEQFF. In DNA, the CDR3 is TGTGCCAGCAGCTTAGGGTCTACGGGACAAAGAAATGAGCAGTTCTTC.

This clonotype appeared a few times. The chain joins TRBV3-1 to TRBJ1-2; possible D gene TRBD1, 6 bases. Looked up from germline, CDR1 is LGHDT and CDR2 is YNNKEL (reference sequence). V lost 1 base and J lost 3, with 15 bases in between. This CDR3 comprises 16 residues. The CDR3 DNA is TGTGCCAGCAGCCAAGTGCGGGGGGCTGTCGACTATGGCTACACCTTC. This translates into CASSQVRGAVDYGYTF.

The sample holds a few counts of this clonotype. The V call is TRBV7-6, the J call TRBJ2-1, with 8 nucleotides matching TRBD2. CDR1 is SGHVS and CDR2 is FNYEAQ in the germline V gene. The trim removed 2 bases at V and 8 bases at J, leaving 11 bases unmatched. CDR3 length: 16 residues. The CDR3 reads CASSLLLKREPHEQFF. CDR3 nucleotides: TGTGCCAGCAGCTTATTGTTAAAGCGGGAGCCCCATGAGCAGTTCTTC.

The gene calls are TRBV12-3 or TRBV12-4 and TRBJ2-1, with D unresolved. The CDR3 has 16 amino acids. The V and J ends lost 1 base and 0 bases respectively, with 10 bases between them. As DNA, the CDR3 is TGTGCCAGCAGTTTAGTCTCCATTAGCTCCTACAATGAGCAGTTCTTC. Its protein product is CASSLVSISSYNEQFF.

This clonotype was seen a handful of times. The chain employs TRBV6-2 or TRBV6-3 and TRBJ2-7; D might be TRBD1 (6 bases). Between the trimmed V and J ends, which lost 7 bases and 5 bases, there was a span of 18 bases. The CDR3 totals 14 residues. Germline loops: CDR1 MNHEY, CDR2 SVGEGT. The CDR3 coding sequence is TGTGCCAGCACAAACTTCCGGGACATCGACGAGCAGTACTTC. This gives the protein CASTNFRDIDEQYF.

V usage is TRBV25-1 and J usage is TRBJ2-1; 7 bases map to TRBD2. The ends lost 8 bases at V and 0 bases at J; junction bases unmatched: 16. The CDR3 is 18 residues long. The germline V gene encodes CDR1 MGHDK and CDR2 SYGVNS. CDR3 in amino acids: CASWGTNPRSHSYNEQFF. CDR3 nucleotides: TGTGCCAGCTGGGGGACTAACCCACGGTCCCACTCCTACAATGAGCAGTTCTTC.

The chain carries TRBV7-9 and TRBJ1-3; perhaps TRBD1 as D (5 bases). Germline loops: CDR1 SEHNR, CDR2 FQNEAQ (reference sequence). Deletions cut 8 bases from V and 4 bases from J, with 9 bases between. The CDR3 sequence is 12 residues long. CDR3 amino acids: CASGGSGNTIYF. The CDR3 bases are TGTGCCAGCGGGGGGAGCGGAAACACCATATATTTT.

The chain joins TRBV12-3 or TRBV12-4 to TRBJ2-5; D is possibly TRBD1 (6 bases). The CDR3 has 16 amino acids. Trimming stripped 0 bases from V and 4 bases from J, with 15 bases between. The chain's CDR3 is CASSLAQGITPETQYF. The CDR3 DNA reads as TGTGCCAGCAGTTTAGCACAGGGAATTACCCCAGAGACCCAGTACTTC.

This sequence joins TRBV4-1 and TRBJ2-5; D might be TRBD2 (5 bases). The germline CDR1 and CDR2 sequences are MGHRA and YSYEKL. This CDR3 has 15 amino acids. Trimming pared 1 base from V and 5 bases from J, leaving 14 bases between. CDR3 DNA: TGCGCCAGCAGCCAAGCTTCCCTCCCGGGGGAGACCCAGTACTTC. It specifies CASSQASLPGETQYF.

This clonotype was recorded once. The V and J genes are TRBV6-5 and TRBJ2-3; 7 bases line up with TRBD1. V shed 4 bases and J 4 bases; nucleotides not matched to a gene: 11. CDR3 length equals 16 residues. Germline V lookup: CDR1 MNHEY, CDR2 SVGAGI. This CDR3 reads CASSLQGPPHPDTQYF. In DNA, the CDR3 is TGTGCCAGCAGTTTACAGGGGCCCCCTCACCCAGATACGCAGTATTTT.

The rearrangement joins TRBV9 to TRBJ2-7, with a weak D call TRBD2 (5 bases). The ends were cut back, 2 bases at V and 0 bases at J, with 12 bases in the middle. The CDR3 consists of 15 residues. Looked up from germline, CDR1 is SGDLS and CDR2 is YYNGEE. Written as DNA, the CDR3 is TGTGCCAGCAGCGTCGGACCGGGGAGCTCCTACGAGCAGTACTTC. It codes for CASSVGPGSSYEQYF.

The V call is TRBV5-6, the J call TRBJ1-5, with D perhaps matching TRBD1 (5 bases). V was trimmed by 0 bases and J by 3 bases, leaving 10 bases between them. The CDR3 is 15 residues long. Looked up from germline, CDR1 is SGHDT and CDR2 is YYEEEE. CDR3 in amino acids: CASSLARVYNQPQHF. DNA for the CDR3: TGTGCCAGCAGCTTGGCCAGGGTCTACAATCAGCCCCAGCATTTT.

This clonotype was counted a few times. This chain uses TRBV27 with TRBJ1-2; possibly TRBD1 for D (5 bases). Germline values: CDR1 MNHEY, CDR2 SMNVEV (reference sequence). CDR3 length: 14 amino acids. V gave up 4 bases and J gave up 4 bases, with 13 bases separating them. CDR3 sequence reads: CASSWGRGVYGYTF. DNA for the CDR3: TGTGCCAGCAGTTGGGGACGGGGAGTCTATGGCTACACCTTC.

The genes are TRBV9 and TRBJ2-2; D gene ambiguous. The CDR3 consists of 12 residues. The germline CDR1 and CDR2 sequences are SGDLS and YYNGEE. Trimming removed 0 bases from V and 3 bases from J, with 0 bases in between. Here the CDR3 reads CASSVDTGELFF. CDR3 coding DNA: TGTGCCAGCAGCGTAGACACCGGGGAGCTGTTTTTT. Variable domain in full (rest from reference TRBV9 and TRBJ2-2): DSGVTQTPKHLITATGQRVTLRCSPRSGDLSVYWYQQSLDQGLQFLIQYYNGEERAKGNILERFSAQQFPDLHSELNLSSLELGDSALYFCASSVDTGELFFGEGSRLTVL.

The chain joins TRBV6-1 to TRBJ2-5, with no clear D. Looked up from germline, CDR1 is MNHNS and CDR2 is SASEGT. The CDR3 length is 16 residues. Deletions cut 0 bases from V and 1 base from J, with 12 bases between. The CDR3 is CASSEARLALQETQYF. As DNA, the CDR3 is TGTGCCAGCAGTGAAGCAAGGTTAGCCCTCCAAGAGACCCAGTACTTC.